Listed below are T cell receptor beta chains from one sample, sequenced in a study of T-cell memory formation after mild COVID-19. MiXCR, applied by TCRdb to the 5' RACE reads, yields one record per CDR3 protein. This table has 200,000 to 250,000 distinct CDR3 sequences, 7.5% to 10% appearing once. Sequencing input: PBMCs or a T cell subset sorted from them (not recorded which). The receptors shown here come from a man between 18 and 35 years old who had mild COVID-19 (a few samples of this study predate the infection). Cell type and time point are not known. Each CDR3 is given with its conserved first and last residue. A D gene is named only where the DNA matches it firmly. Size is omitted from some rows. Given values are once, few, many or a class for expanded clones.

j_call: TRBJ2-1
cdr3_length: 13
v_call: TRBV10-3
clone_size: few
d_call: .
cdr3_nt: TGTGCCATCTCCCCAACTAGCCTCGATGAGCAGTTCTTC
cdr3_aa: CAISPTSLDEQFF

j_call: TRBJ2-1
cdr3_length: 14
v_call: TRBV29-1
clone_size: few
d_call: TRBD2
cdr3_nt: TGCAGCGCCCCTAGAGCGGGGACCTACAATGAGCAGTTCTTC
cdr3_aa: CSAPRAGTYNEQFF

j_call: TRBJ2-1
cdr3_length: 15
v_call: TRBV19
clone_size: few
d_call: TRBD1
cdr3_nt: TGTGCCAGTAGTTCCCCGGGACAGGGGCTGGGGGAGCAGTTCTTC
cdr3_aa: CASSSPGQGLGEQFF

j_call: TRBJ2-5
cdr3_length: 14
v_call: TRBV9
clone_size: .
d_call: TRBD2
cdr3_nt: TGTGCCAACGGCCCATTTGGACTAGCAGAGACCCAGTACTTC
cdr3_aa: CANGPFGLAETQYF

j_call: TRBJ1-1
cdr3_length: 15
v_call: TRBV5-1
clone_size: .
d_call: TRBD1
cdr3_nt: TGCGCCAGCAGCTTGGAGGGACAGGGGAACACTGAAGCTTTCTTT
cdr3_aa: CASSLEGQGNTEAFF

j_call: TRBJ1-1
cdr3_length: 15
v_call: TRBV4-3
clone_size: few
d_call: .
cdr3_nt: TGCGCCAGCAGCCTTTGGGGCAGGGCGGGGACTGAAGCTTTCTTT
cdr3_aa: CASSLWGRAGTEAFF

j_call: TRBJ1-5
cdr3_length: 16
v_call: TRBV12-3/TRBV12-4
clone_size: many
d_call: .
cdr3_nt: TGTGCCAGCAGTCTCCGGGTAGGTGTGAGCAATCAGCCCCAGCATTTT
cdr3_aa: CASSLRVGVSNQPQHF

j_call: TRBJ2-3
cdr3_length: 14
v_call: TRBV12-3/TRBV12-4
clone_size: few
d_call: TRBD2
cdr3_nt: TGTGCCAGCAGGGGGACTAGCGGATCAGATACGCAGTATTTT
cdr3_aa: CASRGTSGSDTQYF

j_call: TRBJ1-5
cdr3_length: 17
v_call: TRBV7-2
clone_size: many
d_call: .
cdr3_nt: TGTGCCAGCAGCTTAAACTCCGCGGGTTATCAATGGCAGCCCCAGCATTTT
cdr3_aa: CASSLNSAGYQWQPQHF

j_call: TRBJ1-2
cdr3_length: 12
v_call: TRBV20-1
clone_size: many
d_call: TRBD1
cdr3_nt: TGCAGTGCCCCGACAGGGAGTTATGGCTACACCTTC
cdr3_aa: CSAPTGSYGYTF

j_call: TRBJ1-5
cdr3_length: 13
v_call: TRBV6-5
clone_size: few
d_call: .
cdr3_nt: TGTGCCAGCAGTTACTCGTGGGATCAGCCCCAGCATTTT
cdr3_aa: CASSYSWDQPQHF

j_call: TRBJ1-5
cdr3_length: 15
v_call: TRBV10-3
clone_size: few
d_call: TRBD1
cdr3_nt: TGTGCCATCAGTCAGAATACAGGGGCAGGTCAGCCCCAGCATTTT
cdr3_aa: CAISQNTGAGQPQHF

j_call: TRBJ1-2
cdr3_length: 16
v_call: TRBV6-6
clone_size: many
d_call: TRBD1
cdr3_nt: TGTGCCAGCAGTTATCAACCTACCGGGACAGCCTATGGCTACACCTTC
cdr3_aa: CASSYQPTGTAYGYTF

j_call: TRBJ2-5
cdr3_length: 13
v_call: TRBV7-2
clone_size: many
d_call: TRBD1
cdr3_nt: TGTGCCAGCAGCAGACAGGGTTGGGAGACCCAGTACTTC
cdr3_aa: CASSRQGWETQYF

j_call: TRBJ1-5
cdr3_length: 14
v_call: TRBV4-3
clone_size: .
d_call: .
cdr3_nt: TGCGCCAGCAGCCAGGCCGGGGGGGATCAGCCCCAGCATTTT
cdr3_aa: CASSQAGGDQPQHF

j_call: TRBJ2-5
cdr3_length: 15
v_call: TRBV10-3
clone_size: .
d_call: TRBD2
cdr3_nt: TGTGCCATCAGTGGCCTAGCGGGGGGTCAAGAGACCCAGTACTTC
cdr3_aa: CAISGLAGGQETQYF